These 29 T cell receptor beta chains came from one sample sequenced in a study of cytomegalovirus exposure and HLA in healthy donors. Use of 60 Vbeta and 13 Jbeta primers characterized the PCR. Assay used: immunoSEQ multiplex PCR; TCRdb lists only in-frame clones, some missing. The repertoire includes some 150,000 clones, 65% to 85% of them detected once, and roughly 5.9% sits in the top ten. Sequenced material: PBMCs. Every receptor here comes from a woman between 40 and 55 years old in good health and CMV-seropositive.

This chain links TRBV7-2 with TRBJ1-2, with a weak D call TRBD1 (6 bases). Per the germline V gene, CDR1 is SGHTA and CDR2 is FQGNSA. This CDR3 contains 15 residues. Trimming stripped 2 bases from V and 8 bases from J, with 18 bases between. The CDR3 spells CASSLLRGLSQGYTF. CDR3 DNA: TGTGCCAGCAGCTTATTAAGGGGGTTGAGTCAGGGCTACACCTTC.

The chain has TRBV7-8 and TRBJ1-3, with D maybe TRBD1 (6 bases). With 5 bases removed from V and 4 bases from J, the gap between germline ends came to 12 bases. Germline CDR1 is SGHVS and CDR2 is FQNEAQ. This CDR3 comprises 14 residues. The CDR3 sequence is CASSQTGSGNTIYF. DNA for the CDR3: TGTGCCAGCAGCCAAACAGGGTCCGGAAACACCATATATTTT.

The V and J genes are TRBV27 and TRBJ2-1; possible D gene TRBD2, 6 bases. The CDR3 contains 15 residues. V shed 2 bases and J shed 7 bases, with 15 bases lying between them. Germline V gene sequence: CDR1 MNHEY, CDR2 SMNVEV (reference sequence). The DNA for the CDR3 is TGTGCCAGCAGTTTAGTAGCGGATATTGGAAATGAGCAGTTCTTC. Protein sequence: CASSLVADIGNEQFF.

This chain uses TRBV7-2 with TRBJ1-1; tentatively, D is TRBD1 (5 bases). The V end was cut by 4 bases, the J end by 5 bases, with 11 bases between. The germline CDR1 and CDR2 sequences are SGHTA and FQGNSA. This CDR3 has 13 amino acids. The CDR3 loop reads CASSSQGGTEAFF. The CDR3 DNA sequence: TGTGCCAGCAGCTCCCAGGGAGGAACTGAAGCTTTCTTT.

This clone has just one count. The J gene is TRBJ2-1, the V gene TRBV4-2, with 10 bases identical to TRBD2. Germline V gives CDR1 LGHNA, CDR2 YNFKEQ. The V segment lost 3 bases and the J segment 9 bases; nucleotides outside the gene matches: 8. This CDR3 has 15 amino acids. The CDR3: CASSHSLAGEGEQFF. CDR3 in DNA: TGTGCCAGCAGCCATTCGCTAGCGGGAGAGGGTGAGCAGTTCTTC.

This clone came up a few times. The chain recombines TRBV11-2 with TRBJ2-7, with 9 positions matching TRBD1. Germline V gene data show CDR1 as SGHAT and CDR2 as FQNNGV. The length of the CDR3 is 15 residues. The trim removed 3 bases at V and 1 base at J, leaving 4 bases unmatched. In DNA form, the CDR3 reads TGTGCCAGCAGCTTCGACAGGGGGGTGTCCTACGAGCAGTACTTC. Translated, it gives CASSFDRGVSYEQYF.

V usage is TRBV27 and J usage is TRBJ2-5; 7 bases fit TRBD1. Trimming at V came to 6 bases and at J to 3 bases, leaving 7 bases not matched to a gene. Germline V gives CDR1 MNHEY, CDR2 SMNVEV (reference sequence). CDR3 length equals 14 residues. The CDR3 loop reads CASRRTTGKETQYF. The CDR3 bases are TGTGCCAGCAGAAGGACGACAGGGAAAGAGACCCAGTACTTC.

The V and J genes are TRBV6-5 and TRBJ2-7, with D perhaps matching TRBD2 (5 bases). The CDR3 is 13 amino acids. Trimming removed 6 bases from V and 7 bases from J, with 16 bases in between. Germline V gene lookup returns CDR1 MNHEY and CDR2 SVGAGI. DNA of the CDR3: TGTGCCAGCAGAGTACGGGGAAGGAGGGAGCAGTACTTC. Translation gives CASRVRGRREQYF.

The rearrangement links TRBV30 to TRBJ2-7, with TRBD2 matching 9 bases. Germline-derived CDR1 and CDR2 are GTSNPN and SVGIG (reference sequence). Trimming cost V 2 bases and J 3 bases; bases outside gene matches: 11. There are 16 residues in the CDR3. CDR3 in amino acids: CAWSLAGGTYFYEQYF. The CDR3 DNA reads TGTGCCTGGAGTCTCGCGGGAGGGACTTATTTCTACGAGCAGTACTTC.

This clone has only one observation. The gene calls are TRBV11-3 and TRBJ1-4, with D possibly being TRBD1 (5 bases). Per germline, CDR1 SGHNT and CDR2 YENEEA. Trimming cost V 3 bases and J 4 bases, with 9 bases left between them. This CDR3 has 14 amino acids. For the CDR3, the DNA is TGTGCCAGCAGCTTCAGACAGAATAATGAAAAACTGTTTTTT. Its translation: CASSFRQNNEKLFF.

This clone was observed a single time. V and J are TRBV6-5 and TRBJ2-7, with 11 bases identical to TRBD2. Germline CDR1 MNHEY, CDR2 SVGAGI. The length of the CDR3 is 13 residues. V trimming: 8 bases; J trimming: 4 bases; junction bases outside the gene matches: 4. DNA of the CDR3: TGTGCCAGCGCGGGGACTAGCGGTTACGAGCAGTACTTC. Amino acids: CASAGTSGYEQYF.

This chain connects TRBV7-2 to TRBJ1-5; D ambiguous. This CDR3 region has 16 residues. V lost 2 bases, J lost 0 bases, and 11 bases lay in between. Germline-derived CDR1 and CDR2 are SGHTA and FQGNSA. CDR3: CASSLQGGLSNQPQHF. DNA for the CDR3: TGTGCCAGCAGCTTACAAGGCGGGCTTAGCAATCAGCCCCAGCATTTT.

The chain combines TRBV2 with TRBJ2-1; TRBD2 might be the D (5 bases). Germline lookup yields CDR1 SNHLY and CDR2 FYNNEI. The CDR3 is made up of 15 amino acids. V was pared by 6 bases and J by 5 bases, with 17 bases between. The CDR3 bases are TGTGCCAGCAGGGTGGGGTCACGGGGAGACAATGAGCAGTTCTTC. It specifies CASRVGSRGDNEQFF.

The chain employs TRBV6-6 and TRBJ2-1; TRBD1 matches at 10 bases. The CDR3 is made up of 13 amino acids. Trimming removed 1 base from V and 10 bases from J; junction bases left unmatched: 1. The germline CDR1 and CDR2 sequences are MNHNY and SVGAGI (reference sequence). CDR3: CASSYWDRGEQFF. The CDR3, as DNA: TGTGCCAGCAGTTACTGGGACAGGGGAGAGCAGTTCTTC.

The table lists this clone with a count of one. The genes are TRBV25-1 and TRBJ1-5; D not certain. V shed 3 bases and J shed 0 bases, with 6 bases lying between them. Germline values: CDR1 MGHDK, CDR2 SYGVNS. The length of the CDR3 is 14 residues. CDR3 nucleotides: TGTGCCAGCAGTGACACAAGTAGCAATCAGCCCCAGCATTTT. Amino acid sequence: CASSDTSSNQPQHF.

Concerning this clone itself: At one of its ends the junction is not consistent with the germline gene, which may arise from a read error. DNA of the CDR3: TGCGCCAGCAGCTTGGAGGGGGAGGGCCTTCTCTTC. It yields the protein CASSLEGEGLLF. J is TRBJ2-1 and V is TRBV5-1; D might be TRBD2 (7 bases). CDR3 length equals 12 residues. CDR1 is SGHRS, CDR2 YFSETQ, per germline.

The chain has TRBV2 and TRBJ2-3, with D possibly TRBD2 on 5 matching bases. Germline loops: CDR1 SNHLY, CDR2 FYNNEI. This CDR3 contains 15 residues. With 7 bases removed from V and 3 bases from J, the gap between germline ends came to 17 bases. CDR3 amino acids: CASKSEGGWTDTQYF. In nucleotides, the CDR3 is TGTGCCAGCAAGTCTGAAGGCGGGTGGACAGATACGCAGTATTTT. Based on the CDR3 plus reference TRBV2 and TRBJ2-3, the full variable domain is EPEVTQTPSHQVTQMGQEVILRCVPISNHLYFYWYRQILGQKVEFLVSFYNNEISEKSEIFDDQFSVERPDGSNFTLKIRSTKLEDSAMYFCASKSEGGWTDTQYFGPGTRLTVL.

The CDR3 here is CASSSKGGGETQYF. In nucleotides, the CDR3 is TGTGCCAGCAGCTCGAAGGGAGGGGGAGAGACCCAGTACTTC. This rearrangement joins TRBV5-4 to TRBJ2-5, with D possibly being TRBD2 (7 bases). The CDR3 is 14 amino acids. V lost 3 bases and J 4 bases, leaving 13 bases between the germline ends. Germline V CDR1 and CDR2: SGHNT, YYREEE (reference sequence). The full variable domain, in which reference TRBV5-4 and TRBJ2-5 provide the parts outside the CDR3, is ETGVTQSPTHLIKTRGQQVTLRCSSQSGHNTVSWYQQALGQGPQFIFQYYREEENGRGNFPPRFSGLQFPNYSSELNVNALELDDSALYLCASSSKGGGETQYFGPGTRLLVL.

The rearrangement uses TRBV28 and TRBJ2-7, with 7 bases aligning to TRBD1. Trimming removed 5 bases from V and 4 bases from J; junction bases left unmatched: 8. Germline V gene lookup returns CDR1 MDHEN and CDR2 SYDVKM. CDR3 length: 14 residues. The CDR3 DNA is TGTGCCAGCAGTCGCCAGGGGGTCCGTTACGAGCAGTACTTC. It yields the protein CASSRQGVRYEQYF. Variable domain in full (rest from reference TRBV28 and TRBJ2-7): DVKVTQSSRYLVKRTGEKVFLECVQDMDHENMFWYRQDPGLGLRLIYFSYDVKMKEKGDIPEGYSVSREKKERFSLILESASTNQTSMYLCASSRQGVRYEQYFGPGTRLTVT.

This chain connects TRBV30 to TRBJ2-7; TRBD1 matches 12 bases. Germline assignment: CDR1 GTSNPN and CDR2 SVGIG (reference sequence). The CDR3 runs 17 residues. With V trimmed by 2 bases and J by 7 bases, 15 bases remained unmatched. CDR3 sequence: CAWSREGQGARSGEQYF. The CDR3, as DNA: TGTGCCTGGAGTCGAGAGGGACAGGGGGCGCGATCGGGGGAGCAGTACTTC.

The chain employs TRBV6-1 and TRBJ2-3; 11 bases are shared with TRBD2. CDR3 length: 17 amino acids. Per germline, CDR1 MNHNS and CDR2 SASEGT. After removal of 4 bases from V and 0 bases from J, the junction contained 6 bases not matched to a gene. The CDR3 spells CASSGAWTSGSTDTQYF. CDR3 in DNA: TGTGCCAGCAGTGGTGCCTGGACTAGCGGGAGCACAGATACGCAGTATTTT.

This clone has more than one count but fewer than ten. The gene calls are TRBV19 and TRBJ2-5; TRBD2 matches at 9 bases. The V gene's germline CDR1 is LNHDA and CDR2 SQIVND (reference sequence). This CDR3 spans 15 amino acids. V shed 6 bases, J shed 3 bases, and the junction held 8 bases outside the gene matches. CDR3 region: CASSATASGKETQYF. The DNA for the CDR3 is TGTGCCAGTAGCGCCACGGCTAGCGGGAAAGAGACCCAGTACTTC.

This chain joins TRBV5-6 and TRBJ2-1, with TRBD2 identical over 10 bases. This CDR3 comprises 16 residues. After removal of 1 base from V and 3 bases from J, the junction contained 4 bases not matched to a gene. The germline V gene encodes CDR1 SGHDT and CDR2 YYEEEE. DNA of the CDR3: TGTGCCAGCAGCTTGACGGGACTAGCGAGCTACAATGAGCAGTTCTTC. The encoded protein is CASSLTGLASYNEQFF.

This clone was seen only a few times. The V gene is TRBV9, the J gene TRBJ2-7; 7 nucleotides match TRBD2. The CDR3 runs to 16 residues. V dropped 4 bases and J dropped 2; count of bases not matched to a gene: 12. Germline-derived CDR1 and CDR2 are SGDLS and YYNGEE. The DNA for the CDR3 is TGTGCCAGCAGCCCCCTCGTAGCGGGCCGAACCTACGAGCAGTACTTC. This codes for CASSPLVAGRTYEQYF.

The rearrangement joins TRBV4-1 to TRBJ2-7, with 13 bases that match TRBD2. J lost 4 bases, V lost 4 bases, and 10 bases had no gene match. Germline V lookup: CDR1 MGHRA, CDR2 YSYEKL. The CDR3 covers 17 residues. CDR3 loop: CASSRRTGTSGMYEQYF. CDR3 sequence (DNA): TGCGCCAGCAGCCGAAGGACCGGGACTAGCGGGATGTACGAGCAGTACTTC.

The chain uses TRBV25-1 and TRBJ2-3; 8 bases agree with TRBD2. Losses at the gene ends were 1 base for V and 3 bases for J; bases not matched to a gene: 3. Germline CDR1 and CDR2: MGHDK and SYGVNS. This CDR3 region has 15 residues. The CDR3, as DNA: TGTGCCAGCAGTGAATTGGCGGGAGGAACAGATACGCAGTATTTT. Amino acid sequence: CASSELAGGTDTQYF.

In this sample, this clone turned up a few times. The chain employs TRBV11-2 and TRBJ1-4, with TRBD1 as a possible D gene (6 bases). The CDR3 is 14 amino acids. Germline values: CDR1 SGHAT, CDR2 FQNNGV. V lost 5 bases to trimming and J lost 10 bases, with 17 bases between them. For the CDR3, the DNA is TGTGCCAGCAGCCTAACAGGGCCGGAAGGAAAACTGTTTTTT. It specifies CASSLTGPEGKLFF.

The gene calls are TRBV27 and TRBJ2-3, with 10 bases that match TRBD2. V was clipped by 1 base and J by 4 bases; unmatched bases: 11. Germline CDR1 is MNHEY and CDR2 is SMNVEV (reference sequence). The CDR3 is made up of 18 amino acids. The CDR3 DNA reads as TGTGCCAGCAGTTTATATGCTAGCGGGAGAGGAGGACCAGATACGCAGTATTTT. This translates into CASSLYASGRGGPDTQYF.

The chain combines TRBV19 with TRBJ1-5; tentative D call: TRBD1 (6 bases). V lost 6 bases, J lost 2 bases, and 14 bases lay in between. Germline CDR1 is LNHDA and CDR2 is SQIVND (reference sequence). CDR3 length: 15 residues. The CDR3 protein is CASSLREGGNQPQHF. CDR3 DNA: TGTGCCAGTAGCCTCCGGGAGGGGGGCAATCAGCCCCAGCATTTT.